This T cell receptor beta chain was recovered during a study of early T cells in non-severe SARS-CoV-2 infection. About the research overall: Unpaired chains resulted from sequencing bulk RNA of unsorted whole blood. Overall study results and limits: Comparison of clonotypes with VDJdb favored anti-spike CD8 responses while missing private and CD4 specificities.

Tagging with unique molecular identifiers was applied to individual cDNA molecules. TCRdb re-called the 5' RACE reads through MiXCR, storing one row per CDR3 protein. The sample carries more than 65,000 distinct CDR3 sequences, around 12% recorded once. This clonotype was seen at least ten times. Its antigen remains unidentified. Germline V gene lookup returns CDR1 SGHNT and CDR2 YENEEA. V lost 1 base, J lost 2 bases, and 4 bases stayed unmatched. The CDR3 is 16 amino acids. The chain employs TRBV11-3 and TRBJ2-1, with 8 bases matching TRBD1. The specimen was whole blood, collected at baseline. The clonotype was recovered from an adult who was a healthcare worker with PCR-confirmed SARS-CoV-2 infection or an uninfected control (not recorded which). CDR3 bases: TGTGCCAGCAGCTTAGGGACAGGGATCCCCTACAATGAGCAGTTCTTC. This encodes CASSLGTGIPYNEQFF.